These T cell receptor beta chains were read from a single sample in a study of OX40 agonist ivuxolimab in advanced cancers. Data came from immunoSEQ multiplex PCR; TCRdb stores just in-frame clones and leaves some out. The sample contains tens of thousands of clones, more than 80% of which appear only once. Source: CD4+ or CD8+ T cells sorted from blood, taken in a trial of the OX40 agonist ivuxolimab. Receptors originate from an adult with an advanced solid tumor such as melanoma, head and neck, liver or kidney cancer. Each CDR3 is given with its conserved first and last residue. The order of the fields is V gene, clone size, D gene, J gene, CDR3 protein, CDR3 DNA. A D gene is named only where the DNA matches it firmly. Only some rows state a clone size, as once, few, many or a class for expanded clones.

TRBV2,-,-,TRBJ1-1,CASSRSRGENTEAFF,TGTGCCAGCAGCCGTTCAAGGGGGGAGAACACTGAAGCTTTCTTT
TRBV6-6,-,TRBD1,TRBJ2-2,CASTRPGDRGSGELFF,TGTGCCAGCACCCGTCCGGGGGACAGGGGTTCCGGGGAGCTGTTTTTT
TRBV5-1,-,-,TRBJ2-1,CASSPGSVYNEQFF,TGCGCCAGCAGCCCAGGGTCAGTTTACAATGAGCAGTTCTTC
TRBV28,-,-,TRBJ1-5,CASSPYNPVQPQHF,TGTGCCAGCAGTCCTTATAACCCCGTTCAGCCCCAGCATTTT
TRBV9,-,-,TRBJ1-6,CASSVVGSYNSPLHF,TGTGCCAGCAGCGTAGTCGGGTCCTATAATTCACCCCTCCACTTT
TRBV2,-,TRBD2,TRBJ2-1,CASRGSGRANNEQFF,TGTGCCAGCAGGGGGAGCGGGAGGGCCAACAATGAGCAGTTCTTC
TRBV5-6,once,-,TRBJ1-2,CASSLVGFDGGYTF,TGTGCCAGCAGCTTGGTGGGATTTGATGGTGGCTACACCTTC
TRBV7-9,once,-,TRBJ2-1,CASSLKKASSYNEQFF,TGTGCCAGCAGCTTAAAAAAGGCCTCCTCCTACAATGAGCAGTTCTTC
TRBV11-1,-,-,TRBJ2-6,CASSSLPDSGANVLTF,TGTGCCAGCAGCTCCCTGCCGGATTCTGGGGCCAACGTCCTGACTTTC
TRBV2,-,-,TRBJ1-1,CASTRPNTEAFF,TGTGCCAGCACCCGCCCGAACACTGAAGCTTTCTTT
TRBV5-6,-,TRBD1,TRBJ2-2,CASSYRTGGSSTGELFF,TGTGCCAGCAGTTACCGAACAGGGGGGAGCAGCACCGGGGAGCTGTTTTTT
TRBV18,-,-,TRBJ2-1,CASSPRQGKYNEQFF,TGTGCCAGCTCACCAAGGCAAGGCAAATACAATGAGCAGTTCTTC
TRBV28,-,-,TRBJ2-7,CASSYTRESIGYEQYF,TGTGCCAGCAGTTACACCCGGGAGTCGATAGGCTACGAGCAGTACTTC
TRBV5-8,-,TRBD1,TRBJ2-2,CASDRQGGNTGELFF,TGTGCCAGCGATAGACAGGGGGGAAACACCGGGGAGCTGTTTTTT
TRBV7-2,-,-,TRBJ2-5,CASRQLTMETQYF,TGTGCCAGCAGGCAGCTCACAATGGAGACCCAGTACTTC
TRBV30,-,-,TRBJ1-1,CARDRMNTEAFF,TGTGCCCGAGACAGGATGAACACTGAAGCTTTCTTT
TRBV23-1,-,TRBD1,TRBJ2-1,CASSLSGQGAGDEQFF,TGCGCCAGCAGTCTTTCGGGACAGGGGGCCGGGGATGAGCAGTTCTTC
TRBV7-7,-,-,TRBJ2-5,CASSLYQGMYQETQYF,TGTGCCAGCAGCTTGTACCAGGGGATGTACCAAGAGACCCAGTACTTC
TRBV19,-,-,TRBJ1-5,CASSMQPGTLGAQPQHF,TGTGCCAGTAGTATGCAACCCGGGACACTAGGTGCTCAGCCCCAGCATTTT
TRBV20-1,-,-,TRBJ1-5,CSARDRQPQHF,TGCAGTGCTAGAGATCGTCAGCCCCAGCATTTT
TRBV27,-,TRBD1,TRBJ2-7,CASSFSGTVSYEQYF,TGTGCCAGCAGCTTCTCCGGGACAGTAAGCTACGAGCAGTACTTC
TRBV7-9,-,-,TRBJ2-6,CASSFTWGALTTGANVLTF,TGTGCCAGCAGCTTCACCTGGGGGGCGTTGACTACTGGGGCCAACGTCCTGACTTTC
TRBV27,-,-,TRBJ1-6,CASGRGSGNSPLHF,TGTGCCAGCGGCCGGGGGTCGGGCAATTCACCCCTCCACTTT